This is a list of T cell receptor beta chains from one sample in a study of CD8 T cells in Susac syndrome. TCRdb analysed the immunoSEQ multiplex PCR reads with MiXCR anew, one entry per CDR3 protein. The repertoire holds some 120,000 distinct CDR3 sequences, with nearly 95% as singletons. Sequenced: CD4+ T cells from PBMCs. The source of these receptors is a human donor in good health. CDR3s include the opening cysteine and the closing phenylalanine or tryptophan. The D gene is left open where the match is weak. Clone size, where shown, is once, few, many, or a class for clones that have expanded.

TRBJ1-5,.,.,TRBV18,CASSPRNDQPQHF,TGTGCCAGCTCACCCCGGAATGATCAGCCCCAGCATTTT
TRBJ2-7,.,.,TRBV2,CASSPDIIYEQYF,TGTGCCAGCTCCCCGGACATCATCTACGAGCAGTACTTC
TRBJ2-5,TRBD2,.,TRBV29-1,CSVPGLAGAQETQYF,TGCAGCGTCCCGGGACTAGCGGGAGCCCAAGAGACCCAGTACTTC
TRBJ1-1,TRBD1,.,TRBV29-1,CSVPRQGRNTEAFF,TGCAGCGTTCCTAGACAGGGACGGAACACTGAAGCTTTCTTT
TRBJ1-4,.,.,TRBV7-9,CASSVTGGNEKLFF,TGTGCCAGCAGCGTTACCGGGGGTAATGAAAAACTGTTTTTT
TRBJ2-7,.,.,TRBV28,CASRPPGRGQYF,TGTGCCAGCAGGCCTCCGGGCCGGGGGCAGTACTTC
TRBJ1-1,.,.,TRBV27,CASSLGWGNTEAFF,TGTGCCAGCAGTTTAGGATGGGGGAACACTGAAGCTTTCTTT
TRBJ1-1,TRBD1,.,TRBV5-4,CASSLDRGNTEAFF,TGTGCCAGCAGCTTGGACAGGGGGAACACTGAAGCTTTCTTT
TRBJ2-7,TRBD2,.,TRBV28,CASSLAGLAGLGLFF,TGTGCCAGCAGTTTAGCGGGACTAGCGGGACTAGGACTGTTCTTC
TRBJ2-2,.,once,TRBV30,CAWTLGGFGELFF,TGTGCCTGGACTCTTGGAGGGTTTGGGGAGCTGTTTTTT
TRBJ1-3,.,once,TRBV28,CASSSTVSGNTIYF,TGTGCCAGCAGTTCGACGGTCTCTGGAAACACCATATATTTT
TRBJ1-5,.,.,TRBV20-1,CSARQGNYQPQHF,TGCAGTGCTAGACAGGGGAATTATCAGCCCCAGCATTTT
TRBJ2-1,TRBD2,.,TRBV7-2,CASSLVGVKGGVQFF,TGTGCCAGCAGCTTAGTCGGTGTCAAGGGAGGGGTGCAGTTCTTC
TRBJ2-7,TRBD2,.,TRBV3-1,CASSQSGAGGELQYF,TGTGCCAGCAGCCAATCGGGGGCGGGAGGGGAGTTGCAGTACTTC
TRBJ2-3,.,.,TRBV3-1,CASSQRSRGLTDTQYF,TGTGCCAGCAGCCAAAGGAGCAGGGGTCTCACAGATACGCAGTATTTT
TRBJ2-4,.,.,TRBV28,CASSGTVEMGNIQYF,TGTGCCAGCAGTGGGACTGTGGAAATGGGAAACATTCAGTACTTC
TRBJ1-2,.,.,TRBV27,CASSLSANYGYTF,TGTGCCAGCAGTTTATCAGCTAACTATGGCTACACCTTC
TRBJ2-7,TRBD2,once,TRBV5-1,CASSSGTSGIVGEQYF,TGCGCCAGCAGCTCCGGGACTAGCGGGATTGTGGGGGAGCAGTACTTC
TRBJ2-1,.,.,TRBV6-2/TRBV6-3,CASSRLGTEQFF,TGTGCCAGCAGTCGTCTAGGGACAGAGCAGTTCTTC
TRBJ1-1,TRBD1,.,TRBV25-1,CASSGQGVTINTEAFF,TGTGCCAGCAGTGGGCAGGGGGTAACCATTAACACTGAAGCTTTCTTT
TRBJ2-7,.,.,TRBV15,CATSGFSLSYEQYF,TGTGCCACCAGCGGTTTTTCCCTCTCCTACGAGCAGTACTTC
TRBJ2-7,.,.,TRBV28,CASRYPGVYSYEQYF,TGTGCCAGCAGATATCCAGGGGTATACTCCTACGAGCAGTACTTC
TRBJ2-7,TRBD2,.,TRBV12-3/TRBV12-4,CASSSPRAGGSYEQYF,TGTGCCAGCAGTAGCCCCAGAGCGGGAGGAAGCTACGAGCAGTACTTC
TRBJ2-1,TRBD1,.,TRBV7-9,CASSSGTGGYNEQFF,TGTGCCAGCAGTTCCGGGACAGGGGGCTACAATGAGCAGTTCTTC
TRBJ2-5,.,.,TRBV7-9,CASSLRRERGETQYF,TGTGCCAGCAGCTTAAGGAGGGAGAGGGGAGAGACCCAGTACTTC
TRBJ1-1,TRBD1,once,TRBV4-1,CASSQLDRDGRAFF,TGCGCCAGCAGCCAACTGGACAGGGATGGACGAGCTTTCTTT
TRBJ1-5,.,few,TRBV18,CASSPGLDQPQHF,TGTGCCAGCTCACCGGGCTTAGATCAGCCCCAGCATTTT
TRBJ2-7,TRBD1,.,TRBV20-1,CSASKLTTGAEQYF,TGCAGTGCTAGCAAATTGACTACAGGGGCCGAGCAGTACTTC
TRBJ2-3,.,.,TRBV7-2,CASSFRLADTQYF,TGTGCCAGCAGCTTCCGACTAGCAGATACGCAGTATTTT
TRBJ2-7,.,.,TRBV7-2,CASSRGPVIGEQYF,TGTGCCAGCAGCAGAGGACCCGTAATTGGCGAGCAGTACTTC
TRBJ2-3,.,.,TRBV7-9,CASSLDGADTQYF,TGTGCCAGCAGCTTAGACGGGGCAGATACGCAGTATTTT
TRBJ2-2,.,.,TRBV29-1,CSGSRESGELFF,TGCAGCGGCAGCAGGGAGTCCGGGGAGCTGTTTTTT
TRBJ2-2,TRBD1,.,TRBV11-3,CASSRTGNTGELFF,TGTGCCAGCAGCAGGACAGGAAACACCGGGGAGCTGTTTTTT
TRBJ2-7,.,.,TRBV5-1,CASSLNLASYEQYF,TGCGCCAGCAGCTTGAACCTAGCTTCATACGAGCAGTACTTC
TRBJ2-7,.,.,TRBV11-3,CASSLEGGRTSSYEQYF,TGTGCCAGCAGCTTAGAGGGGGGCCGGACGAGCTCCTACGAGCAGTACTTC
TRBJ2-2,.,.,TRBV28,CASSSFTQSSGELFF,TGTGCCAGCAGTTCCTTCACTCAGTCATCCGGGGAGCTGTTTTTT
TRBJ2-4,TRBD2,.,TRBV3-1,CASSRTSGAKNIQYF,TGTGCCAGCAGTCGGACTAGCGGGGCCAAAAACATTCAGTACTTC
TRBJ2-7,.,.,TRBV7-7,CASSLNVDPNCEQYF,TGTGCCAGCAGCTTGAATGTAGACCCGAACTGCGAGCAGTACTTC
TRBJ1-1,TRBD1,once,TRBV7-2,CASSWEGANTEAFF,TGTGCCAGCAGCTGGGAGGGGGCAAACACTGAAGCTTTCTTT
TRBJ1-2,TRBD1,.,TRBV18,CASSPGQASWGYTF,TGTGCCAGCTCACCAGGACAGGCTTCTTGGGGCTACACCTTC
TRBJ2-7,TRBD1,.,TRBV20-1,CSARGQPGQVHYEQYF,TGCAGTGCTAGAGGGCAACCGGGACAGGTCCACTACGAGCAGTACTTC
TRBJ2-4,.,.,TRBV3-1,CATERGAEQYF,TGTGCCACCGAACGGGGGGCAGAACAGTACTTC
TRBJ1-5,.,.,TRBV29-1,CSVAGAPNQPQHF,TGCAGCGTTGCCGGGGCGCCTAATCAGCCCCAGCATTTT
TRBJ2-1,.,.,TRBV3-1,CASSQARDQFF,TGTGCCAGCAGCCAGGCCCGAGATCAGTTCTTC
TRBJ2-3,.,.,TRBV10-2,CASNLRRDTQYF,TGCGCCAGCAACCTTAGACGTGATACGCAGTATTTT
TRBJ2-7,TRBD1,.,TRBV6-6,CASSYIQGASYEQYF,TGTGCCAGCAGTTACATTCAGGGGGCCTCCTACGAGCAGTACTTC
TRBJ2-2,TRBD1,.,TRBV5-1,CASSPTGDGNTGELFF,TGCGCCAGCAGCCCGACAGGGGACGGGAACACCGGGGAGCTGTTTTTT
TRBJ2-5,TRBD1,.,TRBV20-1,CSARDGARGQETQYF,TGCAGTGCTAGAGATGGAGCCAGGGGGCAGGAGACCCAGTACTTC
TRBJ2-7,TRBD1,.,TRBV27,CASSSGQGTYEQYF,TGTGCCAGCAGTTCTGGACAGGGCACCTACGAGCAGTACTTC
TRBJ2-7,.,.,TRBV20-1,CSARASNVAGEQYF,TGCAGTGCTAGAGCCAGTAACGTGGCGGGAGAGCAGTACTTC
TRBJ1-2,.,.,TRBV29-1,CSASGGGYGYTF,TGCAGCGCCTCTGGGGGGGGCTATGGCTACACCTTC
TRBJ2-2,.,.,TRBV16,CASSQFSQRARAPGELFF,TGTGCCAGCAGCCAATTTTCTCAGCGGGCGCGGGCTCCCGGGGAGCTGTTTTTT
TRBJ2-7,.,.,TRBV29-1,CSAGGPGYEQYF,TGCAGCGCGGGCGGGCCCGGGTACGAGCAGTACTTC
TRBJ2-1,TRBD2,.,TRBV7-9,CASSPLTGGNNEQFF,TGTGCCAGCAGCCCTCTGACGGGAGGAAACAATGAGCAGTTCTTC
TRBJ1-3,.,.,TRBV18,CASSPDQVPGNTIYF,TGTGCCAGCTCACCAGATCAGGTCCCTGGAAACACCATATATTTT
TRBJ1-5,.,.,TRBV7-9,CASSPLEAAQHF,TGTGCCAGCAGCCCCCTTGAGGCAGCCCAGCATTTT
TRBJ2-1,TRBD2,.,TRBV3-1,CASSFPSGSENEQFF,TGTGCCAGCAGCTTTCCTAGCGGGAGCGAAAATGAGCAGTTCTTC
TRBJ2-1,.,.,TRBV3-1,CASSRAQSSYNEQFF,TGTGCCAGCAGCCGGGCCCAGAGCTCCTACAATGAGCAGTTCTTC
TRBJ2-1,TRBD2,.,TRBV20-1,CSARVASGRSYNEQFF,TGCAGTGCTAGAGTGGCTAGCGGCCGTTCCTACAATGAGCAGTTCTTC
TRBJ2-3,.,.,TRBV5-1,CASSFNGPPGTDTQYF,TGCGCCAGCAGCTTTAATGGTCCACCGGGCACAGATACGCAGTATTTT